This T cell receptor (beta chain) is from a study of blood T cell repertoires in COVID-19. Overall study: Acute and convalescent COVID-19 samples came from the United States, Italy and Spain. In each case, the material was cDNA or gDNA derived from T cells, B-cell-depleted T cells, or PBMCs.

Per the authors' pipeline: Amplification of reference gene primers provided the estimated nucleated cell counts. TCRdb keeps only in-frame clones here, not all; method: immunoSEQ multiplex PCR. The V and J calls and clone size were taken over from that table, and D and trimming were inferred from the DNA. The sample comprises about 280,000 clones, roughly 89% of which are singletons, and approximately 2.2% rests with the top ten. The sample was peripheral blood. This sequence was found in a man between 50 and 59 years old with acute or convalescent COVID-19.

The chain's CDR3 is CASSVGRVEETQYF. The CDR3 DNA reads as TGTGCCAGCAGCGTAGGGAGGGTGGAGGAGACCCAGTACTTC. The J gene is TRBJ2-5, the V gene TRBV9, with D perhaps TRBD2 (6 bases). The CDR3 length is 14 residues. V lost 0 bases and J lost 5, with 11 bases in between. Germline V CDR1 and CDR2: SGDLS, YYNGEE.